This T cell receptor beta chain stems from a study of T cell responses to AZD1222 COVID-19 vaccine. Study observations and caveats: Only six or seven AZD1222 recipients were seropositive at baseline. Clonal diversity may have been underestimated, and the donors were mostly white British, with more females than males.

Concerning this clone itself: Its antigen is as yet unknown. A read error may produce the germline difference seen at one junction end.

The CDR3 spans 13 residues. CDR1 and CDR2 from the germline V gene are SGHVS and FQNEAQ. Profiled with immunoSEQ multiplex PCR; TCRdb holds only in-frame clones, not every one. This table holds about 120,000 clones, about 86% found once. The receptor's source is an adult in good health. This sample comprised peripheral blood, obtained on day 0 of AZD1222 vaccination. The chain joins TRBV7-8 to TRBJ1-1; TRBD1 might be the D (5 bases). CDR3: CASRLGTNTEAFF. CDR3 nucleotides: TGTGCCAGCAGATTAGGGACGAACACTGAAGCTTTCTTT.